This T cell receptor beta chain was identified in a study of control samples from healthy donors and cancer patients. TCRdb's table, derived via immunoSEQ multiplex PCR, lists solely in-frame clones and lacks some. The sample shows under 60,000 clones, around 95% of them seen only once. Germline CDR1 is KGHSH and CDR2 is LQKENI. This CDR3 has 16 residues. Germline trimming cut 0 bases from V and 0 bases from J; bases unmatched to any gene: 2. The J gene is TRBJ2-5, the V gene TRBV18, with 9 positions matching TRBD2. The receptor comes from a man aged 25 to 40 in good health. Source material: blood. The CDR3 DNA reads as TGTGCCAGCTCACCACCGGCGGGGGGGCACCAAGAGACCCAGTACTTC. Its translation is CASSPPAGGHQETQYF.